The clone carrying this T cell receptor beta chain came up once. CDR1 is LGHNA and CDR2 is YSLEER in the germline V gene. V dropped 3 bases and J dropped 7 bases, with 13 bases sitting between them. The CDR3 has 15 amino acids. The data were taken from a study of blood T cell repertoires in COVID-19. On the study more broadly: Samples of COVID-19 (acute and convalescent) were obtained from the United States, Italy and Spain. Sources were T cells, B-cell-depleted T cells, or PBMCs; the material itself was cDNA or gDNA.

The authors' processing: Nucleated cell number was recorded as an estimate derived from reference gene primer amplification. Repertoires were generated with immunoSEQ multiplex PCR, while TCRdb's copy carries only in-frame clones and drops some. That table is the source of V, J and clone size, and D and trimming were worked out from the DNA. The sample has 100,000 to 120,000 clones; 80% to 90% are singletons. The receptor was isolated from a woman aged 60-70 years with acute or convalescent COVID-19. The sample consisted of peripheral blood. The chain combines TRBV4-3 with TRBJ1-6, with D uncertain. The CDR3 is CASSHQIGVNSPLHF. CDR3 DNA: TGCGCCAGCAGCCATCAGATCGGGGTAAATTCACCCCTCCACTTT.